The 3 T cell receptor beta chains listed next were all sequenced from one sample in a study of cytomegalovirus exposure and HLA in healthy donors. PCR used 60 Vbeta primers and 13 Jbeta primers. Sequencing used immunoSEQ multiplex PCR; TCRdb keeps in-frame clones, though not all of them. The table shows 160,000 or so clones, with approximately 80% occurring only once. Sequencing was performed on PBMCs. These receptors came from a man under 40 in good health and CMV-seropositive.

J is TRBJ2-7 and V is TRBV6-1, with a tentative D call TRBD1 (5 bases). Germline lookup yields CDR1 MNHNS and CDR2 SASEGT. The CDR3 length is 14 residues. The V gene lost 2 bases and the J gene lost 5 bases, with 13 bases spanning the gap. Written as DNA, the CDR3 is TGTGCCAGCAGTGAACAAGGGGATACTAACGAGCAGTACTTC. Translated: CASSEQGDTNEQYF.

This clone has a handful of counts. V is TRBV29-1 and J is TRBJ2-1; D possibly corresponds to TRBD2 (5 bases). V lost 0 bases, J lost 5 bases, and 14 bases lay in between. There are 15 residues in the CDR3. Germline V lookup: CDR1 SQVTM, CDR2 ANQGSEA. CDR3 residues: CSVEDLTGKDNEQFF. CDR3 in DNA: TGCAGCGTTGAAGACCTGACGGGAAAGGACAATGAGCAGTTCTTC.

The rearrangement links TRBV30 to TRBJ2-6, with a weak D call TRBD2 (6 bases). The length of the CDR3 is 14 residues. V was cut by 4 bases and J by 4 bases, with 11 bases left in between. The germline gives CDR1 GTSNPN, CDR2 SVGIG (reference sequence). The CDR3 loop reads CAWMPGVGANVLTF. The DNA of the CDR3 is TGTGCCTGGATGCCGGGGGTAGGGGCCAACGTCCTGACTTTC. Full variable domain (missing parts from reference TRBV30 and TRBJ2-6): SQTIHQWPATLVQPVGSPLSLECTVEGTSNPNLYWYRQAAGRGLQLLFYSVGIGQISSEVPQNLSASRPQDRQFILSSKKLLLSDSGFYLCAWMPGVGANVLTFGAGSRLTVL.